This T cell receptor (beta chain) was sequenced during a study of T cell responses to AZD1222 COVID-19 vaccine. The study, taken as a whole, reports: Spike-specific TCR depth and breadth grew after two AZD1222 doses.

As for this clone: Its antigen is not identified.

Repertoires were generated with immunoSEQ multiplex PCR, while TCRdb's copy carries only in-frame clones and drops some. The sample has more than 140,000 clones; around 89% are singletons. Germline V gene sequence: CDR1 SGHNT, CDR2 YENEEA. The CDR3 is 17 residues long. V lost 6 bases and J lost 6, with 23 bases in between. The receptor was isolated from an adult in good health. The sequences come from peripheral blood, collected on day 0 of MenACWY control vaccination. This chain uses TRBV11-3 with TRBJ1-4, with D perhaps TRBD1 (5 bases). Here the CDR3 reads CASRTGGVGVDDEKLFF. CDR3 sequence (DNA): TGTGCCAGCAGGACCGGGGGGGTAGGGGTCGACGATGAAAAACTGTTTTTT. The complete variable domain, with remaining parts taken from reference TRBV11-3 and TRBJ1-4, reads EAGVVQSPRYKIIEKKQPVAFWCNPISGHNTLYWYLQNLGQGPELLIRYENEEAVDDSQLPKDRFSAERLKGVDSTLKIQPAELGDSAVYLCASRTGGVGVDDEKLFFGSGTQLSVL.